This TCR beta chain is from a study of post-analysis software for immune sequencing data. Background on the study: Patients had relapsing-remitting, secondary progressive or progressive-relapsing multiple sclerosis; some lacked subtype. Broader study findings: Significantly lower normalized Chao1 diversity was seen in multiple sclerosis patients than in controls. F-measure co-clustering was strong for batch-matched samples. TRBV segments more frequent in patients than in controls numbered five and included TRBV5-6, TRBV5-1 and TRBV20-1.

This clonotype was recorded many times. Its specificity is not known. CDR3 length equals 13 residues. Unmatched junction bases numbered 3, after V lost 4 bases and J lost 5 bases. CDR1 and CDR2 (germline): SGHRS, YFSETQ. The TCR beta cDNA libraries contained unique molecular identifiers. Input of about 1 to 11 million T cells yielded 550,000 or so cDNA molecules. TCRdb recomputed calls from the PCR reads with MiXCR, one row per CDR3 protein. The sample shows over 250,000 distinct CDR3 sequences, 35% to 40% of them seen only once. The chain recombines TRBV5-1 with TRBJ2-1; 7 bases are shared with TRBD1. The sample was blood. The receptor was derived from a girl aged 5-17 years with multiple sclerosis. The CDR3 DNA reads as TGCGCCAGCAGCGTGACAGGGCACAATGAGCAGTTCTTC. Amino acids: CASSVTGHNEQFF.